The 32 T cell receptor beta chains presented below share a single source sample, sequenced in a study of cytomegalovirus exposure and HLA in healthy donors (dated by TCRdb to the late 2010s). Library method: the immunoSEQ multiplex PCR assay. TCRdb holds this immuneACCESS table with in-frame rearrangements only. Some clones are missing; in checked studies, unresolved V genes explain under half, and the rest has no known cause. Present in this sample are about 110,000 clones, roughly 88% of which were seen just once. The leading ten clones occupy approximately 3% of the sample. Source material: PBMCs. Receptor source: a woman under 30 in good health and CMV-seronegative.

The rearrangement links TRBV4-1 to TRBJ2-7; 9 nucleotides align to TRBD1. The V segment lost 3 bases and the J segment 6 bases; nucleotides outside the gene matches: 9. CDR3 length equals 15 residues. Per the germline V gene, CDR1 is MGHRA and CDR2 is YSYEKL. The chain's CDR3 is CASSHPGQGIREQYF. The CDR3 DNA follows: TGCGCCAGCAGCCATCCGGGACAGGGTATCCGCGAGCAGTACTTC.

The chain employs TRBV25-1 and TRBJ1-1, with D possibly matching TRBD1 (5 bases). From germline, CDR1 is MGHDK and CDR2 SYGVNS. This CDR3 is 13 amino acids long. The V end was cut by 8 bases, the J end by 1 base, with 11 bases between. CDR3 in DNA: TGTGCCAGCCTGACAGCCGAGAACACTGAAGCTTTCTTT. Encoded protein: CASLTAENTEAFF.

This chain's CDR3 is CASSLDGFTSEKLFF. The CDR3 nucleotides are TGTGCCAGCAGCTTAGACGGGTTCACCTCTGAAAAACTGTTTTTT. The chain combines TRBV7-2 with TRBJ1-4; D remains ambiguous. Trimming removed 1 base from V and 7 bases from J, with 13 bases in between. This CDR3 spans 15 amino acids. The germline gives CDR1 SGHTA, CDR2 FQGNSA.

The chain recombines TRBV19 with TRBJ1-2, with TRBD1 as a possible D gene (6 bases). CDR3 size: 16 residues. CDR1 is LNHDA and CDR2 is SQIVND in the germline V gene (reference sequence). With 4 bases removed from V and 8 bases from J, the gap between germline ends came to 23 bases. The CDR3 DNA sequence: TGTGCCAGTAGTACTTCTTCGGCAGGGGCAATGAGGGGCTACACCTTC. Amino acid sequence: CASSTSSAGAMRGYTF.

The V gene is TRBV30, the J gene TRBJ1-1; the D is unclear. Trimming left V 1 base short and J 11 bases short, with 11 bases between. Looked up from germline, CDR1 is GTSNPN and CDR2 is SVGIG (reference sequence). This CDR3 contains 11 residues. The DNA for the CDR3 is TGTGCCTGGAGTGACCAAACCGGGGCTTTCTTT. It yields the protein CAWSDQTGAFF.

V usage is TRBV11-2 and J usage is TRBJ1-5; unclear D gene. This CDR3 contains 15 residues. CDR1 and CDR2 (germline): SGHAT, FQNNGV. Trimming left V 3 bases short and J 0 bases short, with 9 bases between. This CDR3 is CASSLAPISNQPQHF. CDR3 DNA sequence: TGTGCCAGCAGCTTGGCACCCATTAGCAATCAGCCCCAGCATTTT.

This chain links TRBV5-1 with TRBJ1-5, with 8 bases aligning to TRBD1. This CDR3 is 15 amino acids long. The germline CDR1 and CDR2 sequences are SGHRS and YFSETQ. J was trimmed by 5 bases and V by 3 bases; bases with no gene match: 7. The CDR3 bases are TGCGCCAGCAGCTCTGGACAGGGTATGGATCAGCCCCAGCATTTT. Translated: CASSSGQGMDQPQHF.

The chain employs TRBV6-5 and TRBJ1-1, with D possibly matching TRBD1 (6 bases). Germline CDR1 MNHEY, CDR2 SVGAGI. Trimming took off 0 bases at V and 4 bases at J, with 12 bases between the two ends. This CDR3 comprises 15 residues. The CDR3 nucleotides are TGTGCCAGCAGTTACTCGAGACAGGTGTTCACTGAAGCTTTCTTT. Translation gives CASSYSRQVFTEAFF.

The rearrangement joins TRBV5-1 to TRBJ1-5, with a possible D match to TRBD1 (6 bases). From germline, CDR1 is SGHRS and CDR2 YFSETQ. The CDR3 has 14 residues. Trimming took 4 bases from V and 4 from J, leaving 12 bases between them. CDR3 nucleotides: TGCGCCAGCAGCGCGGACAGTAATAATCAGCCCCAGCATTTT. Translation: CASSADSNNQPQHF. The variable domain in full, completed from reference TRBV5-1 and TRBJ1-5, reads KAGVTQTPRYLIKTRGQQVTLSCSPISGHRSVSWYQQTPGQGLQFLFEYFSETQRNKGNFPGRFSGRQFSNSRSEMNVSTLELGDSALYLCASSADSNNQPQHFGDGTRLSIL.

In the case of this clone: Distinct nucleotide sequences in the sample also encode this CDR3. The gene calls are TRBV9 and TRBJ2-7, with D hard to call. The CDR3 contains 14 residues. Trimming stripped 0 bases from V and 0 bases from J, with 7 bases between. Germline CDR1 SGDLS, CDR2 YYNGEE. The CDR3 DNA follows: TGTGCCAGCAGCGTAGGGGCTGACTCCTACGAGCAGTACTTC. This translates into CASSVGADSYEQYF.

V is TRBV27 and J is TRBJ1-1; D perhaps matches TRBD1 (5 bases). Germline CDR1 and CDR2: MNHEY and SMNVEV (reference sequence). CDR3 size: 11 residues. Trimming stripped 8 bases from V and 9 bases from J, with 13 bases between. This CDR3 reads CASGGGSKAFF. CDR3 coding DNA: TGTGCCAGCGGTGGGGGGTCAAAAGCTTTCTTT.

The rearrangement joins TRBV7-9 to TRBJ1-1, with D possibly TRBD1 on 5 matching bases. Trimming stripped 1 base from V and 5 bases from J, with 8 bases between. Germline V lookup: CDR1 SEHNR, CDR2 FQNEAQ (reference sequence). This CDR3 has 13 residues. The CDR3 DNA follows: TGTGCCAGCAGCTTAGACGGGGGAACTGAAGCTTTCTTT. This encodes CASSLDGGTEAFF. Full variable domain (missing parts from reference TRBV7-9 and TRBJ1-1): DTGVSQNPRHKITKRGQNVTFRCDPISEHNRLYWYRQTLGQGPEFLTYFQNEAQLEKSRLLSDRFSAERPKGSFSTLEIQRTEQGDSAMYLCASSLDGGTEAFFGQGTRLTVV.

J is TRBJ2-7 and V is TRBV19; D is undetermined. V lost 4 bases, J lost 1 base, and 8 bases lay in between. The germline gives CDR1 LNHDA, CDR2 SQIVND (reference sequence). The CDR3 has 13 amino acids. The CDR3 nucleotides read TGTGCCAGTAGTACCCCGAGGTCCTACGAGCAGTACTTC. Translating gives CASSTPRSYEQYF.

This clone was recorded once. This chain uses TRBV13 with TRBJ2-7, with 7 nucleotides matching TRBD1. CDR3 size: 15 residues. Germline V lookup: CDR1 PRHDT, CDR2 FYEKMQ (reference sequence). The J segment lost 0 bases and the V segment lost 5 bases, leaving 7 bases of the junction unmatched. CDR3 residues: CASSIRGSSSYEQYF. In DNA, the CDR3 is TGTGCCAGCAGCATCAGGGGGTCCAGCTCCTACGAGCAGTACTTC.

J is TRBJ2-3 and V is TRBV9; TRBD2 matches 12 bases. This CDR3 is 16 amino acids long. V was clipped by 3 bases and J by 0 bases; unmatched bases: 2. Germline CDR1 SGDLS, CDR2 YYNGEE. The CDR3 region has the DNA TGTGCCAGCAGCGGGACTAGCGGGGAGAGCACAGATACGCAGTATTTT. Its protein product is CASSGTSGESTDTQYF.

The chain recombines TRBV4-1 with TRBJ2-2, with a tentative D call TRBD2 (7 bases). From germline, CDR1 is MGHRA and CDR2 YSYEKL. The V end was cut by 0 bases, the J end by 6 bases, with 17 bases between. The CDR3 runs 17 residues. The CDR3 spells CASSQDWGGASPGELFF. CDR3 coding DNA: TGCGCCAGCAGCCAAGATTGGGGGGGGGCCAGTCCCGGGGAGCTGTTTTTT.

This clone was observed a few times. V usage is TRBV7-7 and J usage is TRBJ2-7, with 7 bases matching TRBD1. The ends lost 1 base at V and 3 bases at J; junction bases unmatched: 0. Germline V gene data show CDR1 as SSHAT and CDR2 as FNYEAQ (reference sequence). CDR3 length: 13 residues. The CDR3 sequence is CASSLDRGYEQYF. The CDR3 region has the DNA TGTGCCAGCAGCTTAGACAGGGGCTACGAGCAGTACTTC. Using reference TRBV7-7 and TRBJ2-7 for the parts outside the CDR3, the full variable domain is GAGVSQSPRYKVTKRGQDVTLRCDPISSHATLYWYQQALGQGPEFLTYFNYEAQPDKSGLPSDRFSAERPEGSISTLTIQRTEQRDSAMYRCASSLDRGYEQYFGPGTRLTVT.

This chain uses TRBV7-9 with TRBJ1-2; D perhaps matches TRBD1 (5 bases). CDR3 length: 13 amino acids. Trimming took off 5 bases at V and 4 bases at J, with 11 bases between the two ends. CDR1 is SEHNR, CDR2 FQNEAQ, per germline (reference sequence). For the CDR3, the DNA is TGTGCCAGCAGCCAAGGGGTGAGCTATGGCTACACCTTC. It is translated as CASSQGVSYGYTF.

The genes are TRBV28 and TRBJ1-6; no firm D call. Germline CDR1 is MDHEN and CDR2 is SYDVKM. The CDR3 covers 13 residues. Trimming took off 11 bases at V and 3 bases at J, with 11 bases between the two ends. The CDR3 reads CASRSDYNSPLHF. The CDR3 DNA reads TGTGCCTCCCGGAGTGACTATAATTCACCCCTCCACTTT. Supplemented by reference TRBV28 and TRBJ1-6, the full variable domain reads DVKVTQSSRYLVKRTGEKVFLECVQDMDHENMFWYRQDPGLGLRLIYFSYDVKMKEKGDIPEGYSVSREKKERFSLILESASTNQTSMYLCASRSDYNSPLHFGNGTRLTVT.

The CDR3 DNA follows: TGTGCCAGCAGCACGGTGTACCAAGAGACCCAGTACTTC. This codes for CASSTVYQETQYF. V is TRBV27 and J is TRBJ2-5; D remains unclear. Per the germline V gene, CDR1 is MNHEY and CDR2 is SMNVEV (reference sequence). This CDR3 is built from 13 residues. V lost 6 bases and J 0 bases, leaving 8 bases between the germline ends.

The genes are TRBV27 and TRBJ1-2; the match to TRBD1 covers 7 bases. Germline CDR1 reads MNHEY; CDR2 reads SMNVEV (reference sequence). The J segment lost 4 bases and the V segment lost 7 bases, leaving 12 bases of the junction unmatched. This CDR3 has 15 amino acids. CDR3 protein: CASTHRDSIGYGYTF. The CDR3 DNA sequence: TGTGCCAGCACCCACCGGGACAGCATAGGCTATGGCTACACCTTC.

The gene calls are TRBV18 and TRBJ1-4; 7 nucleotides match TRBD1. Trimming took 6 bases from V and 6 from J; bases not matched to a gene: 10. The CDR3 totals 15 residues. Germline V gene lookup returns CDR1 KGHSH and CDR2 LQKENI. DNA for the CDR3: TGTGCCAGCTCTCTTTTGACAGGGTCGGATGAAAAACTGTTTTTT. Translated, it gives CASSLLTGSDEKLFF.

CDR3 DNA: TGTGCCAGCAGCTTAGAGGAGGGGACCTACGAGCAGTACTTC. It encodes CASSLEEGTYEQYF. The chain recombines TRBV11-2 with TRBJ2-7; a possible D gene is TRBD2 (6 bases). V was cut by 0 bases and J by 2 bases, with 8 bases left in between. CDR3 length: 14 amino acids. CDR1 and CDR2 (germline): SGHAT, FQNNGV. Full variable domain (missing parts from reference TRBV11-2 and TRBJ2-7): EAGVAQSPRYKIIEKRQSVAFWCNPISGHATLYWYQQILGQGPKLLIQFQNNGVVDDSQLPKDRFSAERLKGVDSTLKIQPAKLEDSAVYLCASSLEEGTYEQYFGPGTRLTVT.

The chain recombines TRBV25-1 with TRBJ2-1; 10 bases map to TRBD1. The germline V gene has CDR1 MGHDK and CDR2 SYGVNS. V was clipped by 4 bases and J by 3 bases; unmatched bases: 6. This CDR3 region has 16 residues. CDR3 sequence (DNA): TGTGCCAGCAGTGTACAAGGACAGGGGGTCTACAATGAGCAGTTCTTC. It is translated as CASSVQGQGVYNEQFF.

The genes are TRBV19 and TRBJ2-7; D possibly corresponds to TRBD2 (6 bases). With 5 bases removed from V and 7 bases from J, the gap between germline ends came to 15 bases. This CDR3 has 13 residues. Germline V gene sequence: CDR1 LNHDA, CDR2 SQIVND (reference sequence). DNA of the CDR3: TGTGCCAGTAGTGACACGGGGACTGGTGAGCAGTACTTC. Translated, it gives CASSDTGTGEQYF. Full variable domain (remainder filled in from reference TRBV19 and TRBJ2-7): DGGITQSPKYLFRKEGQNVTLSCEQNLNHDAMYWYRQDPGQGLRLIYYSQIVNDFQKGDIAEGYSVSREKKESFPLTVTSAQKNPTAFYLCASSDTGTGEQYFGPGTRLTVT.

This chain's CDR3 is CASLRLSQANEQFF. CDR3 nucleotide sequence: TGTGCCAGCCTCCGCTTGTCTCAGGCGAATGAGCAGTTCTTC. The chain uses TRBV2 and TRBJ2-1, with D unclear. Trimming took 8 bases from V and 7 from J, leaving 18 bases between them. This CDR3 spans 14 amino acids. In germline, CDR1 is SNHLY, CDR2 FYNNEI. The complete variable domain, with remaining parts taken from reference TRBV2 and TRBJ2-1, reads EPEVTQTPSHQVTQMGQEVILRCVPISNHLYFYWYRQILGQKVEFLVSFYNNEISEKSEIFDDQFSVERPDGSNFTLKIRSTKLEDSAMYFCASLRLSQANEQFFGPGTRLTVL.

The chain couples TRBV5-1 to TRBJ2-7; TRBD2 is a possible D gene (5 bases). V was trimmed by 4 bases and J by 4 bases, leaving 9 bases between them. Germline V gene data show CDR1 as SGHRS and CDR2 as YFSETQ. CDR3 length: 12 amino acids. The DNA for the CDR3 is TGCGCCAGCAGCCCCCCGGGATACGAGCAGTACTTC. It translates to CASSPPGYEQYF.

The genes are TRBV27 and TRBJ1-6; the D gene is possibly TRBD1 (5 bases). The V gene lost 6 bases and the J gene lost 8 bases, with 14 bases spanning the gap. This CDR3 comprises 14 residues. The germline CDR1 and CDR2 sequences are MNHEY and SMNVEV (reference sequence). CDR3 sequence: CASSPGGEYSPLHF. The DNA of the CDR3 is TGTGCCAGCAGCCCCGGAGGGGAGTATTCACCCCTCCACTTT.

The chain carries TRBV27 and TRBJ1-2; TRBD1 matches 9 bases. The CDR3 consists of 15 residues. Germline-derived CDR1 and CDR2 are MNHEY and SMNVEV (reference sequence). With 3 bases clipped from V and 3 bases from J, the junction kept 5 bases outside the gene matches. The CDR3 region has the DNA TGTGCCAGCAGTTTTCGACAGGGGGATTACTATGGCTACACCTTC. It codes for CASSFRQGDYYGYTF.

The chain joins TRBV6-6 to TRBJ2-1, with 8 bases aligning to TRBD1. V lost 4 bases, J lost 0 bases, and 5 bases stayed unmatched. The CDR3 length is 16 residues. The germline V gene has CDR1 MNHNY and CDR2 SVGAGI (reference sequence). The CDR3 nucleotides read TGTGCCAGCAGTTCCGGGACAGGAAGCTCCTACAATGAGCAGTTCTTC. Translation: CASSSGTGSSYNEQFF.

The CDR3 DNA sequence: TGTGCCAGCAGCGTAAAAGCCCCCGGTGGCGGGGCTAACACAGATACGCAGTATTTT. Its translation: CASSVKAPGGGANTDTQYF. The gene calls are TRBV7-3 and TRBJ2-3; TRBD2 might be the D (6 bases). Per the germline V gene, CDR1 is SGHTA and CDR2 is FQGTGA. With 5 bases removed from V and 2 bases from J, the gap between germline ends came to 26 bases. The CDR3 sequence is 19 residues long. Full variable domain (outside the CDR3, taken from reference TRBV7-3 and TRBJ2-3): GAGVSQTPSNKVTEKGKYVELRCDPISGHTALYWYRQSLGQGPEFLIYFQGTGAADDSGLPNDRFFAVRPEGSVSTLKIQRTERGDSAVYLCASSVKAPGGGANTDTQYFGPGTRLTVL.

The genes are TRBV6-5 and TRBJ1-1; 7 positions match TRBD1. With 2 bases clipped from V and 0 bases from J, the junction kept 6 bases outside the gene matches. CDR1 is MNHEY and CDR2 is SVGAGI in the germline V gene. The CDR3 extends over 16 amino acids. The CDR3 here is CASSYTKQGLNTEAFF. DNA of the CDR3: TGTGCCAGCAGTTACACAAAACAGGGGTTGAACACTGAAGCTTTCTTT.